Listed below are T cell receptor beta chains from one sample, sequenced in a study of blood T cells in healthy people across ages. TCRdb fed the 5' RACE reads into MiXCR, producing one record per CDR3 protein. The sample has roughly 1,500,000 distinct CDR3 sequences, 42% seen once. The sequenced sample consisted of blood. The receptors stem from a woman in her late teens or twenties in good health. Each CDR3 is given without its conserved first and last residue.

>TRBV12-5|TRBJ1-2
ASGGGPSGALGYT
>TRBV3-1|TRBJ1-1
ASSQPGQGGWAF
>TRBV15|TRBJ1-1
ATSRKMETTEAF
>TRBV5-1|TRBJ2-3
ASRTSGLASDTQY
>TRBV12-3/TRBV12-4|TRBJ2-1
ASRPGRIRTYNEQF
>TRBV18|TRBJ2-1
ASSRGLAGEVAEQF
>TRBV29-1|TRBJ1-1
SAQGGNTEAF
>TRBV7-9|TRBJ2-1
ASSRDDNEQF
>TRBV24-1|.
ATSAPRKAGSYNEQY
>TRBV7-6|TRBJ2-1
ASVNRTSGRHNEQF
>TRBV11-2|TRBJ2-7
ASSPGFSFYEQY
>TRBV7-9|TRBJ1-1
ASSSNRGIPEAF
>TRBV28|TRBJ1-5
AIVGHGKSQPQH
>TRBV5-1|TRBJ1-2
ASSLDSLNYGYT
>TRBV28|TRBJ2-7
ASSPGPRSSYEQY
>TRBV6-5|TRBJ1-2
ASSYTAVGGRAYGYT
>TRBV20-1|TRBJ2-1
SARDTGSLSYNEQF
>TRBV20-1|TRBJ2-7
SADSGSSYKQY
>TRBV7-2|TRBJ2-5
ASSLVLATYQETQY
>TRBV18|TRBJ2-1
TSSRSQGTYNEQF
>TRBV24-1|TRBJ2-1
ATSDRSGSSYNEQF
>TRBV5-1|TRBJ2-5
ASSLGQPPPRETQY
>TRBV6-6|TRBJ2-7
ASSRDVSYEQY
>TRBV28|TRBJ2-6
ASSSFLGFRANVLT
>TRBV7-2|TRBJ2-5
ASSLGSPGIGTQY
>TRBV9|TRBJ1-2
ASSVEDRPNYGYT
>TRBV20-1|TRBJ2-1
SARGGVAGVYEQF
>TRBV29-1|TRBJ1-2
SVDRFNYGYT
>TRBV6-6|TRBJ2-4
ASSYSTGGTYKQY
>TRBV7-2|TRBJ2-7
ASSRYGLAGAYEQY
>TRBV11-2|TRBJ2-7
ASSLRAGGGEQY
>TRBV7-9|TRBJ2-1
ASSPPVSSGRRNEQF
>TRBV27|TRBJ2-1
ASSFNGGSEGEQF
>TRBV4-1|TRBJ2-5
ASSQTVLETQY
>TRBV5-1|TRBJ1-5
ASSLLGRVDQPQH
>TRBV12-3/TRBV12-4|TRBJ2-2
ASRRSWTSTNTGELF
>TRBV11-2|TRBJ1-6
ASSIAGQANSPLH
>TRBV15|TRBJ2-5
ATSRDAAPKETQY
>TRBV18|TRBJ1-2
ASSPMEGLGYGYT
>TRBV10-2|TRBJ1-2
ASSDNNYGYT
>TRBV29-1|TRBJ1-2
SVDGDGIFYGYT
>TRBV20-1|TRBJ1-5
SASREEDQPQH
>TRBV28|TRBJ1-2
ASSLPGRVGYT
>TRBV20-1|TRBJ2-3
SASTGYNTDTQY
>TRBV10-3|TRBJ2-3
AIRRGGDTDTQY
>TRBV2|TRBJ1-2
ASSVIAASGRGYT
>TRBV15|TRBJ1-1
ATSRAFRTDMNTEAF
>TRBV4-2|TRBJ2-1
ASRPSSGPYNEQF
>TRBV11-2|TRBJ1-2
ASSPQRGYGYT
>TRBV19|TRBJ1-2
ASEGFLHGYT
>TRBV20-1|TRBJ2-5
SAVGGARETQY
>TRBV7-9|TRBJ2-7
ASSPRETRPYEQY
>TRBV13|TRBJ2-5
ASSSSGKFQETQY
>TRBV10-3|TRBJ1-5
AISDGTGNQPQH
>TRBV30|.
AWTPGQASYEQY